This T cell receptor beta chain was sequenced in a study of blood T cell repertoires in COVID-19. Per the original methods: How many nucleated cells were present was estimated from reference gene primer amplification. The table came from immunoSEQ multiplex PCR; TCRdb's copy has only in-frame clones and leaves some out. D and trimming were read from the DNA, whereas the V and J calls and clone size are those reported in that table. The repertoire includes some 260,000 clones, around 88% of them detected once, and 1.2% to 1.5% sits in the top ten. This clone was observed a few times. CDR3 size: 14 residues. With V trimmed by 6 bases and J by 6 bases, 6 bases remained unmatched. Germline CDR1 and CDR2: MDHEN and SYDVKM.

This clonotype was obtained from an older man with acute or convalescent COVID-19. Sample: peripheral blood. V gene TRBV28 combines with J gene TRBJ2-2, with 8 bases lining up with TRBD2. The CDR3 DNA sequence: TGTGCCAGCAGACCGGGACTAGTTGCCGGGGAGCTGTTTTTT. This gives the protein CASRPGLVAGELFF.